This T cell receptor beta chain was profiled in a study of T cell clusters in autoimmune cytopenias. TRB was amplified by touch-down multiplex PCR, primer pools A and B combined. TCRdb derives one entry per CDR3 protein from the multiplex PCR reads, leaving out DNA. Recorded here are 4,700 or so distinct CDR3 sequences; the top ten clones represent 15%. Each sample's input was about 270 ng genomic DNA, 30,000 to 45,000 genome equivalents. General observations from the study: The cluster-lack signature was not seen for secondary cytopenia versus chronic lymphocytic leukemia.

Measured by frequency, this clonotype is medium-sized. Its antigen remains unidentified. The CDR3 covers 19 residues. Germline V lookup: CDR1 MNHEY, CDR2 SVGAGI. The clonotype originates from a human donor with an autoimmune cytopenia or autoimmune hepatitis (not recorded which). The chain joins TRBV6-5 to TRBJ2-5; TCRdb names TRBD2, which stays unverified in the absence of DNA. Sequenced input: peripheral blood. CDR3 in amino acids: CASSYWKGGTSGSGETQYF.